Given below is one T cell receptor beta chain in context. Its matching antigen is unknown. Genomic DNA (from each subset) was split evenly across several immunoSEQ plates. Measured with immunoSEQ multiplex PCR; TCRdb has only the in-frame clones, and not every one. The table includes about 1.1 million clones, about 80% detected once. This entry comes from a study of shared clonotypes between healthy human individuals. For the study at large: Each donor's CD8 memory used one plate, CD8 naive two, each CD4 subset three.

Study-wide results and caveats: Compared with clonotypes that all four donors shared, non-shared clonotypes had lower generation probabilities.

The CDR3 extends over 13 amino acids. V trimming: 4 bases; J trimming: 3 bases; junction bases outside the gene matches: 4. Germline lookup yields CDR1 GTSNPN and CDR2 SVGIG (reference sequence). Sequencing was performed on memory CD4+ T cells from PBMCs. Indicated subset: CD45RA-negative fraction. The genes are TRBV30 and TRBJ2-7; 9 bases are a match to TRBD1. The TCR was taken from a man younger than 35 in good health. Some clones in this sample may be carry-over from other donors' samples. This chain's CDR3 is CAWNSDRGYEQYF. CDR3 coding DNA: TGTGCCTGGAACTCGGACAGGGGCTACGAGCAGTACTTC.